One and the same sample provided the 20 T cell receptor beta chains below, sequenced in a study of T-cell reconstitution after alpha-beta-depleted transplantation in children. Preparing the TCRbeta library involved the use of unique molecular identifiers. TCRdb reanalysed the PCR reads using MiXCR and keeps one entry per CDR3 protein. The sample gives fewer than 450,000 distinct CDR3 sequences, about 17% of which show up once; about 41% is in the top ten. The specimen was PBMCs, mostly from graft donor cells, collected 360 days after TCRalphabeta/CD19-depleted stem cell transplant. These receptors came from a male patient aged 2 to 10 who had a stem cell transplant for acute lymphoblastic leukemia, so the T cells may come from the graft donor.

The table lists this clonotype with a few counts. The chain couples TRBV5-1 to TRBJ1-5, with unresolved D. The V gene's germline CDR1 is SGHRS and CDR2 YFSETQ. V dropped 3 bases and J dropped 0 bases, with 10 bases sitting between them. This CDR3 is built from 15 residues. The CDR3 here is CASSWTGDSNQPQHF. CDR3 nucleotides: TGCGCCAGCAGCTGGACCGGGGATAGCAATCAGCCCCAGCATTTT.

V gene TRBV12-3 or TRBV12-4 combines with J gene TRBJ1-6; D is ambiguous. The CDR3 is made up of 15 amino acids. Trimming cost V 6 bases and J 7 bases, with 16 bases left between them. The CDR3 spells CASRRRMVANSPLHF. CDR3 nucleotide sequence: TGTGCCAGCAGGCGTAGGATGGTAGCGAATTCACCCCTCCACTTT.

This chain joins TRBV4-3 and TRBJ2-1; D remains ambiguous. The CDR3 contains 15 residues. The ends were cut back, 2 bases at V and 3 bases at J, with 11 bases in the middle. Germline-derived CDR1 and CDR2 are LGHNA and YSLEER. Here the CDR3 DNA reads TGCGCCAGCAGCCAAATTCACGATTTCTACAATGAGCAGTTCTTC. This encodes CASSQIHDFYNEQFF.

This clonotype showed up many times. This chain links TRBV12-3 or TRBV12-4 with TRBJ1-2; 12 bases are a match to TRBD1. V lost 3 bases to trimming and J lost 4 bases; unmatched junction nucleotides: 6. This CDR3 has 16 amino acids. The CDR3 nucleotides read TGTGCCAGCAGTTTGGGACAGGGGGCGCAAGGCTATGGCTACACCTTC. Translating it yields CASSLGQGAQGYGYTF.

This sequence joins TRBV29-1 and TRBJ2-2; 9 nucleotides match TRBD1. This CDR3 contains 17 residues. The V segment lost 6 bases and the J segment 1 base; nucleotides outside the gene matches: 12. CDR1 is SQVTM, CDR2 ANQGSEA, per germline. CDR3 in DNA: TGCAGCGTCGTAACCGGGACAGGGTTTTTGAACACCGGGGAGCTGTTTTTT. It codes for CSVVTGTGFLNTGELFF.

This rearrangement joins TRBV6-2 or TRBV6-3 to TRBJ1-1; 7 bases line up with TRBD1. The CDR3 loop spans 17 amino acids. Per germline, CDR1 MNHEY and CDR2 SVGEGT. V trimming: 2 bases; J trimming: 1 base; junction bases outside the gene matches: 10. The CDR3 sequence: CASSYPSGGQENTEAFF. The CDR3 nucleotides read TGTGCCAGCAGTTACCCCTCAGGGGGACAAGAGAACACTGAAGCTTTCTTT.

The gene calls are TRBV5-1 and TRBJ1-1, with D perhaps matching TRBD1 (6 bases). The CDR3 totals 15 residues. Trimming shortened V by 2 bases and J by 7 bases, and 18 bases separated the two germline ends. Germline-derived CDR1 and CDR2 are SGHRS and YFSETQ. The CDR3 sequence is CASSFLPGGDNEAFF. As DNA, the CDR3 is TGCGCCAGCAGCTTCCTCCCGGGGGGCGATAATGAAGCTTTCTTT.

The gene calls are TRBV12-3 or TRBV12-4 and TRBJ2-5, with no clear D. CDR3 length: 13 residues. Trimming pared 2 bases from V and 5 bases from J, leaving 9 bases between. The CDR3 bases are TGTGCCAGCAGTTTATTGGGATTGGAGACCCAGTACTTC. Protein product: CASSLLGLETQYF.

This clonotype was recorded only once. The chain links TRBV4-3 to TRBJ2-7, with D tentatively TRBD2 (6 bases). Germline CDR1 and CDR2: LGHNA and YSLEER. The CDR3 spans 12 residues. Trimming removed 2 bases at V and 7 bases at J, with 9 bases between. CDR3 sequence: CASSQYGGEQYF. The CDR3 nucleotides read TGCGCCAGCAGCCAATATGGAGGGGAGCAGTACTTC.

The J gene is TRBJ1-3, the V gene TRBV5-5; 9 bases line up with TRBD1. The J segment lost 2 bases and the V segment lost 1 base, leaving 7 bases of the junction unmatched. This CDR3 has 17 residues. In germline, CDR1 is SGHKS, CDR2 YYEKEE (reference sequence). The CDR3 protein is CASSLWGTGGTGNTIYF. CDR3 sequence (DNA): TGTGCCAGCAGCTTGTGGGGCACAGGGGGCACTGGAAACACCATATATTTT.

This clonotype was detected only a few times. The chain carries TRBV5-6 and TRBJ2-1; 9 bases agree with TRBD1. From germline, CDR1 is SGHDT and CDR2 YYEEEE. This CDR3 is built from 16 residues. J lost 6 bases, V lost 4 bases, and 11 bases had no gene match. The CDR3, as DNA: TGTGCCAGCAGCCAATATACAGGGGGCGCGGGCAATGAGCAGTTCTTC. Encoded protein: CASSQYTGGAGNEQFF.

This clonotype came up many times. The rearrangement uses TRBV20-1 and TRBJ2-5; possible D gene TRBD2, 6 bases. Trimming pared 5 bases from V and 0 bases from J, leaving 10 bases between. The CDR3 consists of 13 residues. Germline V CDR1 and CDR2: DFQATT, SNEGSKA (reference sequence). The CDR3 reads CSAQRGYQETQYF. In nucleotides, the CDR3 is TGCAGTGCTCAACGGGGGTACCAAGAGACCCAGTACTTC.

This clonotype was observed a few times. V usage is TRBV7-8 and J usage is TRBJ1-5; perhaps TRBD1 as D (5 bases). The CDR3 spans 13 residues. Germline V lookup: CDR1 SGHVS, CDR2 FQNEAQ. V lost 2 bases to trimming and J lost 8 bases, with 10 bases between them. Here the CDR3 DNA reads TGTGCCAGCAGCTTATATGGGGGGGAGCCCCAGCATTTT. Translating gives CASSLYGGEPQHF.

This clonotype was seen more than once but under ten times. The CDR3 loop is CASSHVPYEQYF. For the CDR3, the DNA is TGTGCCAGCAGCCATGTCCCCTACGAGCAGTACTTC. The chain uses TRBV14 and TRBJ2-7, with D uncertain. This CDR3 spans 12 amino acids. With 3 bases removed from V and 2 bases from J, the gap between germline ends came to 5 bases. Germline CDR1 reads SGHDN; CDR2 reads FVKESK.

V usage is TRBV19 and J usage is TRBJ2-5, with a possible D match to TRBD1 (5 bases). This CDR3 is built from 14 residues. Per the germline V gene, CDR1 is LNHDA and CDR2 is SQIVND (reference sequence). Trimming shortened V by 5 bases and J by 5 bases, and 15 bases separated the two germline ends. CDR3 amino acids: CASSRSGFWETQYF. The CDR3 DNA reads TGTGCCAGTAGTCGTTCAGGGTTCTGGGAGACCCAGTACTTC.

The chain joins TRBV7-9 to TRBJ2-1; D is ambiguous. Trimming stripped 5 bases from V and 0 bases from J, with 14 bases between. Per the germline V gene, CDR1 is SEHNR and CDR2 is FQNEAQ (reference sequence). The CDR3 length is 16 residues. CDR3 bases: TGTGCCAGCAGCCCACCAAGTTTCGGCTCCTACAATGAGCAGTTCTTC. This gives the protein CASSPPSFGSYNEQFF.

The genes are TRBV10-3 and TRBJ2-1, with D unresolved. The CDR3 sequence is 17 residues long. The V end was cut by 2 bases, the J end by 2 bases, with 16 bases between. Germline V gives CDR1 ENHRY, CDR2 SYGVKD. This CDR3 reads CAISEDVSLVTYNEQFF. CDR3 DNA: TGTGCCATCAGTGAGGATGTTAGCTTGGTAACCTACAATGAGCAGTTCTTC.

This clonotype was recorded at least ten times. The chain uses TRBV6-1 and TRBJ1-1; 9 bases agree with TRBD1. V was clipped by 3 bases and J by 3 bases; unmatched bases: 5. Looked up from germline, CDR1 is MNHNS and CDR2 is SASEGT. The CDR3 is made up of 15 amino acids. The CDR3 loop is CASSDRTGVDTEAFF. In nucleotides, the CDR3 is TGTGCCAGCAGTGACAGGACAGGGGTGGACACTGAAGCTTTCTTT.

The V gene is TRBV5-1, the J gene TRBJ2-1; a weak D match, TRBD2 (5 bases). CDR1 is SGHRS and CDR2 is YFSETQ in the germline V gene. This CDR3 has 15 amino acids. Trimming took off 0 bases at V and 5 bases at J, with 12 bases between the two ends. The CDR3 loop is CASSLVGGLNNEQFF. The DNA of the CDR3 is TGCGCCAGCAGCTTGGTTGGCGGGCTGAACAATGAGCAGTTCTTC.

This clonotype has at least ten counts. The V call is TRBV10-3, the J call TRBJ1-2, with D perhaps TRBD1 (6 bases). Germline CDR1 ENHRY, CDR2 SYGVKD. CDR3 size: 14 residues. V lost 5 bases to trimming and J lost 6 bases, with 16 bases between them. The CDR3 bases are TGTGCCATCAGTCAACAGGGAGGGGCTGATGGCTACACCTTC. Protein product: CAISQQGGADGYTF.